This T cell receptor (beta chain) was identified in a study of cytomegalovirus exposure and HLA in healthy donors. Study as a whole: Most donors, just over 80% of over 350 genotyped, fell in the Caucasian-associated ancestry cluster.

About this clone: Its antigen is unknown.

Primers for the PCR totalled 60 Vbeta and 13 Jbeta. TCRdb keeps only in-frame clones here, not all; method: immunoSEQ multiplex PCR. The table shows 150,000 to 200,000 clones, with about 81% occurring only once. Study conclusions and caveats: Per a prior analysis, the majority of TCR beta V segments were productive roughly 90% or roughly 30% of the time. Researchers counted roughly 150 TCR beta chains as cytomegalovirus-associated. In presence/absence analyses, roughly uniform sequencing depth across donors was assumed.

This CDR3 is 15 amino acids long. CDR1 is LNHNV, CDR2 YYDKDF, per germline (reference sequence). Trimming cost V 0 bases and J 5 bases, with 13 bases left between them. The chain links TRBV15 to TRBJ2-5; D may be TRBD2 (5 bases). The source is a girl aged 10 to 17 in good health and CMV-seropositive. Sequenced input: PBMCs. The CDR3 DNA reads TGTGCCACCAGCAGAGATCCCACTAGGGAGGAGACCCAGTACTTC. Encoded protein: CATSRDPTREETQYF. The whole variable domain, filled in from reference TRBV15 and TRBJ2-5, reads DAMVIQNPRYQVTQFGKPVTLSCSQTLNHNVMYWYQQKSSQAPKLLFHYYDKDFNNEADTPDNFQSRRPNTSFCFLDIRSPGLGDTAMYLCATSRDPTREETQYFGPGTRLLVL.